Detailed here is one T cell receptor (beta chain). Its antigen is not known. Authors' processing steps: Junction-only sequences produced by ImmunoSEQ had no quality scores, so filtering differed. Profiled with immunoSEQ multiplex PCR; TCRdb holds only in-frame clones, not every one. That table is the source of V, J and clone size, and D and trimming were worked out from the DNA. The sample has some 900,000 clones; over 60% are singletons. The data stem from a study of shared clonotypes between healthy human individuals. Study-wide background: Each donor had three CD4 naive, three CD4 memory, two CD8 naive and one CD8 memory plate.

Study outcomes and limitations: Represented diversity, genetic and exposure-history alike, was limited by few donors.

HIV-negative, healthy adults without recent acute infections or vaccinations were the donors. The CDR3 length is 14 residues. V dropped 6 bases and J dropped 7; count of bases not matched to a gene: 10. Germline V gene lookup returns CDR1 MNHEY and CDR2 SVGAGI. This chain links TRBV6-5 with TRBJ1-2; 8 bases match TRBD1. Input material: memory CD4+ T cells sorted from blood. Subset: CD45RA-negative fraction. This clonotype was obtained from a man between 18 and 35 years old in good health. CDR3 nucleotides: TGTGCCAGCAGATGGGGACAGGCCGCGCTTGGCTACACCTTC. It translates to CASRWGQAALGYTF.